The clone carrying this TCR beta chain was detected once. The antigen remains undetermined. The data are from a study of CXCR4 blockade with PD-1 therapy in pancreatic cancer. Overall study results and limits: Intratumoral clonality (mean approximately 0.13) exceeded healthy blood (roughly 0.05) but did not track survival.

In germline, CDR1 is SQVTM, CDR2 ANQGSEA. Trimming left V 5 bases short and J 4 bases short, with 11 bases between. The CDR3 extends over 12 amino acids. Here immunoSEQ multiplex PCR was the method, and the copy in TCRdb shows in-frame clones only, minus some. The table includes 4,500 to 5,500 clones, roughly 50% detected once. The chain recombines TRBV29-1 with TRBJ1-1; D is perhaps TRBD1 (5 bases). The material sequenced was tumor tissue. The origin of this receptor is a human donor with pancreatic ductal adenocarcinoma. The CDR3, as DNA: TGCAGCGTTTGGAGGGGAGGCACTGAAGCTTTCTTT. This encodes CSVWRGGTEAFF.